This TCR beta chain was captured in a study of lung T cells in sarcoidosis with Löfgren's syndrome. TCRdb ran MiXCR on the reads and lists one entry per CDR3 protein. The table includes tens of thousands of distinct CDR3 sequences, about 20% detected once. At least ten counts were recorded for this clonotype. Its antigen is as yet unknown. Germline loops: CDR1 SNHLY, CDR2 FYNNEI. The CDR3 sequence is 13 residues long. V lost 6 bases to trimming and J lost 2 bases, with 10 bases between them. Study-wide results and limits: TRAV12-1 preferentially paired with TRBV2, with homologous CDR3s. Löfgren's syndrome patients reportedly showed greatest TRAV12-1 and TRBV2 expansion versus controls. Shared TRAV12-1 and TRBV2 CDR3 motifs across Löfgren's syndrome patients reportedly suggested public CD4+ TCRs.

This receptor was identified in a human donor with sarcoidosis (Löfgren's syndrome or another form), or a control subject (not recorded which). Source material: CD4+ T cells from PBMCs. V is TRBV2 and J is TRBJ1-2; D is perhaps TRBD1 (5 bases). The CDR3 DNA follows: TGTGCCAGCAGCGAGACAGAGAACTATGGCTACACCTTC. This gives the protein CASSETENYGYTF.